These T cell receptor beta chains were read from a single sample in a study of long-term antiretroviral therapy in people with HIV. Data came from immunoSEQ multiplex PCR; TCRdb stores just in-frame clones and leaves some out. The profile shows 34,000 or so clones, 85% of them singletons. Sequenced here: unsorted PBMCs, sampled roughly 3.3 years after starting antiretroviral therapy. The receptors here all came from a man aged 18 to 30 with HIV. Each CDR3 is given with its conserved first and last residue. A D gene is named only where the DNA matches it firmly. Clone size, where shown, is once, few, many, or a class for clones that have expanded.

j_gene: TRBJ2-5
abundance: once
v_gene: TRBV21-1
d_gene: .
CDR3nt: TGTGCCAGCAGCAAAAGGCTTGGACAGGAACCTCAAGAGACCCAGTACTTC
CDR3aa: CASSKRLGQEPQETQYF

j_gene: TRBJ2-7
abundance: .
v_gene: TRBV16
d_gene: .
CDR3nt: TGTGCCAGCAGCCAATCGTGGGGTCCCCACGAGCAGTACTTC
CDR3aa: CASSQSWGPHEQYF

j_gene: TRBJ2-7
abundance: few
v_gene: TRBV2
d_gene: .
CDR3nt: TGTGCCAGCAGTGCTGCAGCCGAAATGCCCTCTTCTTACGAGCAGTACTTC
CDR3aa: CASSAAAEMPSSYEQYF

j_gene: TRBJ2-2
abundance: .
v_gene: TRBV10-3
d_gene: .
CDR3nt: TGTGCCATCAGTGCTACTAGTGTTGAATGGTTTGCCGGGGAGCTGTTTTTT
CDR3aa: CAISATSVEWFAGELFF

j_gene: TRBJ1-4
abundance: .
v_gene: TRBV4-2
d_gene: .
CDR3nt: TGTGCCAGCAGCCAAGCGTGGGGTTCGGAGGGTGAAAAACTGTTTTTT
CDR3aa: CASSQAWGSEGEKLFF

j_gene: TRBJ2-1
abundance: .
v_gene: TRBV4-1
d_gene: .
CDR3nt: TGCGCCAGCAGCCAGAGGACACCCGACAATGAGCAGTTCTTC
CDR3aa: CASSQRTPDNEQFF

j_gene: TRBJ2-1
abundance: .
v_gene: TRBV5-1
d_gene: .
CDR3nt: TGCGCCAGCAGCCCGGATGGGGGCGCCTCCTACAATGAGCAGTTCTTC
CDR3aa: CASSPDGGASYNEQFF

j_gene: TRBJ1-1
abundance: .
v_gene: TRBV28
d_gene: .
CDR3nt: TGTGCCAGCAGTTTGATGGGGAGGAACACTGAAGCTTTCTTT
CDR3aa: CASSLMGRNTEAFF

j_gene: TRBJ2-5
abundance: .
v_gene: TRBV18
d_gene: .
CDR3nt: TGTGCCAGCTCACCCACACCAGGAGCGGAGACCCAGTACTTC
CDR3aa: CASSPTPGAETQYF

j_gene: TRBJ2-7
abundance: .
v_gene: TRBV5-6
d_gene: TRBD1
CDR3nt: TGTGCCAGCAGCTTTTTCAGGGGGTGGGAGGAGCAGTACTTC
CDR3aa: CASSFFRGWEEQYF

j_gene: TRBJ2-7
abundance: .
v_gene: TRBV2
d_gene: .
CDR3nt: TGTGCCAGCAGTCCTTCGGGGCAGGGGCACGGGCAGTACTTC
CDR3aa: CASSPSGQGHGQYF

j_gene: TRBJ1-4
abundance: .
v_gene: TRBV7-9
d_gene: .
CDR3nt: TGTGCCAGCAGCTTTGCCGGGGAGAATGAAAAACTGTTTTTT
CDR3aa: CASSFAGENEKLFF

j_gene: TRBJ1-3
abundance: .
v_gene: TRBV6-6
d_gene: .
CDR3nt: TGTGCCAGCAGTTATAGCAGGGGACCTGGAAACACCATATATTTT
CDR3aa: CASSYSRGPGNTIYF

j_gene: TRBJ1-2
abundance: .
v_gene: TRBV18
d_gene: .
CDR3nt: TGTGCCAGCTCACCAGGCCCGGATAGGAACTATGGCTACACCTTC
CDR3aa: CASSPGPDRNYGYTF

j_gene: TRBJ1-2
abundance: few
v_gene: TRBV5-5
d_gene: TRBD1
CDR3nt: TGTGCCAGCAGTAGTCACAGGGGTAACTATGGCTACACCTTC
CDR3aa: CASSSHRGNYGYTF

j_gene: TRBJ1-3
abundance: once
v_gene: TRBV11-2
d_gene: .
CDR3nt: TGTGCCAGCAGCTTCGAGGGGCTTGGAAACACCATATATTTT
CDR3aa: CASSFEGLGNTIYF

j_gene: TRBJ2-1
abundance: .
v_gene: TRBV25-1
d_gene: .
CDR3nt: TGTGCCAGCAGTAAAGTAGGGAGGGGGCAGCAGTTCTTC
CDR3aa: CASSKVGRGQQFF

j_gene: TRBJ2-7
abundance: .
v_gene: TRBV19
d_gene: TRBD1
CDR3nt: TGTGCCAGCGAGCCGGGACAGGGCTCGGGGGAGCAGTACTTC
CDR3aa: CASEPGQGSGEQYF

j_gene: TRBJ2-7
abundance: few
v_gene: TRBV6-1
d_gene: TRBD1
CDR3nt: TGTGCCAGCAGCGGGACAGGGGGCTACGAGCAGTACTTC
CDR3aa: CASSGTGGYEQYF

j_gene: TRBJ1-6
abundance: .
v_gene: TRBV5-1
d_gene: TRBD1
CDR3nt: TGCGCCAGCAGCAGCAGACAGGGGGAAAATTCACCCCTCCACTTT
CDR3aa: CASSSRQGENSPLHF

j_gene: TRBJ1-1
abundance: .
v_gene: TRBV11-2
d_gene: .
CDR3nt: TGTGCCAGCAGCCTAGGGGCGGTGCTGAACACTGAAGCTTTCTTT
CDR3aa: CASSLGAVLNTEAFF

j_gene: TRBJ2-7
abundance: few
v_gene: TRBV5-6
d_gene: TRBD1
CDR3nt: TGTGCCAGCAGCTTGCCGACAGGGGCATCCTACGAGCAGTACTTC
CDR3aa: CASSLPTGASYEQYF

j_gene: TRBJ1-5
abundance: .
v_gene: TRBV5-8
d_gene: TRBD1
CDR3nt: TGTGCCAGTCACATGACAGGGTCCGGCAATCAGCCCCAGCATTTT
CDR3aa: CASHMTGSGNQPQHF

j_gene: TRBJ2-1
abundance: once
v_gene: TRBV25-1
d_gene: .
CDR3nt: TGTGCCAGCAGGGCTGGGAGAAATGAGCAGTTCTTC
CDR3aa: CASRAGRNEQFF

j_gene: TRBJ2-7
abundance: .
v_gene: TRBV11-2
d_gene: TRBD2
CDR3nt: TGTGCCAGCAGCTTAGCATCTCGGACTAGCGGGTCCTACGAGCAGTACTTC
CDR3aa: CASSLASRTSGSYEQYF

j_gene: TRBJ1-1
abundance: .
v_gene: TRBV5-4
d_gene: .
CDR3nt: TGTGCCAGCAGCCCGCCCTCGCGAGTTAACACTGAAGCTTTCTTT
CDR3aa: CASSPPSRVNTEAFF